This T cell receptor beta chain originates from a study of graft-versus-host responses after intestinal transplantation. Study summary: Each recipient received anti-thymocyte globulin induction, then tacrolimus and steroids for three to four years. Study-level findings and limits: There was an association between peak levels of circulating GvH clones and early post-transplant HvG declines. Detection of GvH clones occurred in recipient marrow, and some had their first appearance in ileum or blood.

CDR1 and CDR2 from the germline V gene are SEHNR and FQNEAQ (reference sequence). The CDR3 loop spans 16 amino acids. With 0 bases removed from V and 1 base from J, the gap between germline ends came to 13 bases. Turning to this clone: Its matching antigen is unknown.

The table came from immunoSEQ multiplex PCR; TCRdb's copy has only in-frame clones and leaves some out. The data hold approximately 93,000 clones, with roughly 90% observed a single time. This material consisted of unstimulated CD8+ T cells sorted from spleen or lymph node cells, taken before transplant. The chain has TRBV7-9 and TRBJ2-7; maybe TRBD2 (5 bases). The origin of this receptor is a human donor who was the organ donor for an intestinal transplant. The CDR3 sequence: CASSLAPGMTSYEQYF. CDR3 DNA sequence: TGTGCCAGCAGCTTAGCTCCGGGAATGACATCCTACGAGCAGTACTTC.